This is a list of T cell receptor beta chains from one sample in a study of cytotoxic CD8 clonotypes in ibrutinib-treated CLL. Sequenced by immunoSEQ multiplex PCR; TCRdb stores in-frame clones only, minus some. The sample lists around 97,000 clones, almost 80% seen once, with about 34% in the top ten. The specimen was PBMCs, collected after 12 months of ibrutinib treatment. The receptor source for this set is a human donor with chronic lymphocytic leukemia. Both conserved end residues are part of each CDR3. Fields, in order: clone size, D gene, J gene, V gene, CDR3 DNA, CDR3 protein. The D gene is left open where the match is weak. Where a row states a size, it is once, few, many or the class of an expanded clone; other rows omit it.

size: NA; D: NA; J: TRBJ2-5; V: TRBV7-8; DNA: TGTGCCAGTGGGCGGGGTGGAAAAGAGACCCAGTACTTC; CDR3: CASGRGGKETQYF
size: NA; D: NA; J: TRBJ2-7; V: TRBV11-3; DNA: TGTGCCAGCAGCCTCCCCGGACGCCCCGAGCAGTACTTC; CDR3: CASSLPGRPEQYF
size: once; D: TRBD1; J: TRBJ2-1; V: TRBV4-2; DNA: TGTGCCAGCAGCCAAGCTGGAGGACAGGGGACACAGAATGAGCAGTTCTTC; CDR3: CASSQAGGQGTQNEQFF
size: NA; D: TRBD1; J: TRBJ1-1; V: TRBV29-1; DNA: TGCAGCGCCAGGCCCGGGACAGGGAATGAAGCTTTCTTT; CDR3: CSARPGTGNEAFF
size: NA; D: TRBD2; J: TRBJ2-3; V: TRBV7-3; DNA: TGTGCCAGCAGCGACGGGGGGTACACAGATACGCAGTATTTT; CDR3: CASSDGGYTDTQYF
size: NA; D: NA; J: TRBJ1-1; V: TRBV29-1; DNA: TGCAGCGTGGGGCAGTCCCAAATAATGAACACTGAAGCTTTCTTT; CDR3: CSVGQSQIMNTEAFF
size: NA; D: NA; J: TRBJ1-1; V: TRBV6-1; DNA: TGTGCCAGCAGATTTAGAGGGGAGAGCACTGAAGCTTTCTTT; CDR3: CASRFRGESTEAFF
size: NA; D: TRBD1; J: TRBJ1-6; V: TRBV30; DNA: TGTGCCTGGAATTCTTTCCGGGACAGGGGCTCACCCCTCCACTTT; CDR3: CAWNSFRDRGSPLHF
size: NA; D: NA; J: TRBJ2-3; V: TRBV25-1; DNA: TGTGCCAGCAGTGAATTGGGCACAGATACGCAGTATTTT; CDR3: CASSELGTDTQYF
size: NA; D: NA; J: TRBJ2-5; V: TRBV12-5; DNA: TGTGCTAGTGGTCCACCGGGCGGGGGCCTTAAGTACCAAGAGACCCAGTACTTC; CDR3: CASGPPGGGLKYQETQYF
size: NA; D: NA; J: TRBJ2-2; V: TRBV2; DNA: TGTGCCAGCAGTGAAGCTAGAGGATCCGGGGAGCTGTTTTTT; CDR3: CASSEARGSGELFF
size: NA; D: NA; J: TRBJ1-1; V: TRBV10-3; DNA: TGTGCCATCAGCAAACAGGGTGACACTGAAGCTTTCTTT; CDR3: CAISKQGDTEAFF
size: NA; D: NA; J: TRBJ1-1; V: TRBV4-3; DNA: TGCGCCAGCAGCCAGACGGGGAACACTGAAGCTTTCTTT; CDR3: CASSQTGNTEAFF
size: NA; D: TRBD1; J: TRBJ1-5; V: TRBV4-1; DNA: TGCGCCAGCAGCCCCCCTGGGACAGGCAATCAGCCCCAGCATTTT; CDR3: CASSPPGTGNQPQHF
size: few; D: NA; J: TRBJ1-6; V: TRBV2; DNA: TGTGCCAGCAGTGACGAGGGGTATTCACCCCTCCACTTT; CDR3: CASSDEGYSPLHF
size: NA; D: TRBD1; J: TRBJ1-6; V: TRBV6-1; DNA: TGTGCCAGCAGTGGAGGGGACAGCTCTAATTCACCCCTCCACTTT; CDR3: CASSGGDSSNSPLHF
size: few; D: NA; J: TRBJ2-2; V: TRBV7-7; DNA: TGTGCTAGCAGCTTACTTAGCGGACCTAACACCGGGGAGCTGTTTTTT; CDR3: CASSLLSGPNTGELFF
size: NA; D: NA; J: TRBJ1-3; V: TRBV14; DNA: TGTGCCAGCAGCCGAGATCCCCGGGCTGGAAACACCATATATTTT; CDR3: CASSRDPRAGNTIYF
size: NA; D: NA; J: TRBJ1-3; V: TRBV4-1; DNA: TGCGCCAGCAGCCAAGATCGGGACGCTCAAGGAGGTGGAAACACCATATATTTT; CDR3: CASSQDRDAQGGGNTIYF
size: NA; D: NA; J: TRBJ2-7; V: TRBV7-8; DNA: TGTGCCAGCAGCTTACGGGCAGGGGTCGAGCAGTACTTC; CDR3: CASSLRAGVEQYF